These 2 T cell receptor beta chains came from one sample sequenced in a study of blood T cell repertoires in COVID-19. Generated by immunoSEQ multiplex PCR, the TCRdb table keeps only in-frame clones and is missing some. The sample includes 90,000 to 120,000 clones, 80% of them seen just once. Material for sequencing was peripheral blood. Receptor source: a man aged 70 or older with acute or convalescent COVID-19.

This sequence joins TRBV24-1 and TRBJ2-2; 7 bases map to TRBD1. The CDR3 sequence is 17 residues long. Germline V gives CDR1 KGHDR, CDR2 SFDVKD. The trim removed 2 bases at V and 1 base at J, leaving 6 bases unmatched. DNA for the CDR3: TGTGCCACCAGTGATTCCCCCGGGACAGTGAACACCGGGGAGCTGTTTTTT. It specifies CATSDSPGTVNTGELFF.

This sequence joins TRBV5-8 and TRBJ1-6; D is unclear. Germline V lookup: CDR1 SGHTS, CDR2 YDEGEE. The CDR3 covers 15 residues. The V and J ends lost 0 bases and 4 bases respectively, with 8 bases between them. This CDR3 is CASSLGQLYNSPLHF. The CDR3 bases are TGTGCCAGCAGCTTGGGCCAGTTGTATAATTCACCCCTCCACTTT.